The entry that follows covers one TCR beta chain sequence. The same CDR3 also results from other DNA sequences found in this sample. This entry comes from a study of cytomegalovirus exposure and HLA in healthy donors. Researchers ran the PCR with 60 Vbeta and 13 Jbeta primers. Generated by immunoSEQ multiplex PCR, the TCRdb table keeps only in-frame clones and is missing some. The sample lists 100,000 or so clones; roughly three quarters were seen once. Germline V CDR1 and CDR2: GTSNPN, SVGIG (reference sequence). J was trimmed by 7 bases and V by 2 bases; bases with no gene match: 5. CDR3 length equals 15 residues.

Sequencing used PBMCs. This receptor was taken from a woman aged 50 to 65 in good health and CMV-seropositive. The chain uses TRBV30 and TRBJ1-6; 10 positions agree with TRBD1. The CDR3 is CAWSRSGQGNSPLHF. Written as DNA, the CDR3 is TGTGCCTGGAGTAGGTCGGGACAGGGGAATTCACCCCTCCACTTT.